This TCR beta chain appears in the sequencing data of a study of blood T cell repertoires in COVID-19. The protocol was immunoSEQ multiplex PCR, while the TCRdb copy is restricted to in-frame clones and leaves out a portion. The sample shows 88,000 or so clones, approximately 86% of them seen only once. Germline assignment: CDR1 SGHRS and CDR2 YFSETQ. Trimming shortened V by 4 bases and J by 4 bases, and 11 bases separated the two germline ends. The CDR3 loop spans 13 amino acids. The V and J genes are TRBV5-1 and TRBJ1-1; D uncertain. This receptor was taken from a man aged 60 to 75 with acute or convalescent COVID-19. Input material: peripheral blood. The chain's CDR3 is CASSPGGFTEAFF. In nucleotides, the CDR3 is TGCGCCAGCAGCCCAGGTGGATTCACTGAAGCTTTCTTT.